These 26 T cell receptor beta chains were all obtained from the same sample, sequenced in a study of cytomegalovirus exposure and HLA in healthy donors. The PCR ran on 60 Vbeta and 13 Jbeta primers. Measured with immunoSEQ multiplex PCR; TCRdb has only the in-frame clones, and not every one. The sample holds about 94,000 clones, around 66% seen once. Sequenced material: PBMCs. The receptors stem from a man aged 30-40 years in good health and CMV-seronegative.

The rearrangement joins TRBV4-1 to TRBJ2-7; 7 bases are a match to TRBD1. Germline-derived CDR1 and CDR2 are MGHRA and YSYEKL. Germline trimming cut 1 base from V and 1 base from J; bases unmatched to any gene: 4. CDR3 length: 15 amino acids. CDR3: CASSQGTGDSYEQYF. The CDR3 coding sequence is TGCGCCAGCAGCCAAGGGACAGGAGATTCCTACGAGCAGTACTTC.

This clone was recorded a few times. The chain combines TRBV19 with TRBJ1-2, with a possible D match to TRBD1 (6 bases). Trimming pared 5 bases from V and 4 bases from J, leaving 17 bases between. The CDR3 length is 15 residues. CDR1 and CDR2 (germline): LNHDA, SQIVND (reference sequence). CDR3 sequence (DNA): TGTGCCAGTAGTGGGTACTCAAGGGGGACCTATGGCTACACCTTC. Protein: CASSGYSRGTYGYTF.

The J gene is TRBJ1-1, the V gene TRBV28, with D maybe TRBD1 (6 bases). The germline V and J ends were trimmed by 3 bases and 5 bases, with 22 bases remaining between them. The germline gives CDR1 MDHEN, CDR2 SYDVKM. There are 17 residues in the CDR3. The CDR3 loop is CASSFPRRGGVRTEAFF. CDR3 DNA sequence: TGTGCCAGCAGTTTCCCTCGTCGGGGGGGCGTTCGGACTGAAGCTTTCTTT.

This clone came up once. The rearrangement joins TRBV7-2 to TRBJ2-1; D is ambiguous. Germline CDR1 is SGHTA and CDR2 is FQGNSA. V was pared by 5 bases and J by 9 bases, with 11 bases between. This CDR3 contains 12 residues. CDR3 in amino acids: CASSPPWSEQFF. The CDR3 nucleotides read TGTGCCAGCAGCCCCCCCTGGAGTGAGCAGTTCTTC.

V gene TRBV6-5 combines with J gene TRBJ2-7; possibly TRBD1 for D (6 bases). This CDR3 comprises 15 residues. Trimming took 0 bases from V and 2 from J, leaving 11 bases between them. Per the germline V gene, CDR1 is MNHEY and CDR2 is SVGAGI. CDR3 nucleotides: TGTGCCAGCAGTTACTCCCTACAGGGAACCTACGAGCAGTACTTC. It encodes CASSYSLQGTYEQYF.

J is TRBJ2-7 and V is TRBV7-9, with D possibly being TRBD2 (5 bases). The CDR3 runs to 14 residues. Germline-derived CDR1 and CDR2 are SEHNR and FQNEAQ (reference sequence). V lost 2 bases and J 1 base, leaving 9 bases between the germline ends. CDR3 in amino acids: CASSLIEGSYEQYF. DNA for the CDR3: TGTGCCAGCAGCTTAATCGAGGGATCCTACGAGCAGTACTTC.

The chain couples TRBV1 to TRBJ2-5; the D call of TRBD2 is as the table states it, not checked on the DNA. TRBV1 is a documented pseudogene. This CDR3 region has 15 residues. The CDR3 region is CTSSFSGRIEETQYF. The CDR3, as DNA: TGCACCAGCAGCTTTAGCGGGAGAATCGAAGAGACCCAGTACTTC.

About this clone itself: Other DNA sequences in the sample encode the same CDR3. The gene calls are TRBV7-9 and TRBJ2-7; D remains unclear. CDR1 is SEHNR and CDR2 is FQNEAQ in the germline V gene (reference sequence). V gave up 3 bases and J gave up 4 bases, with 7 bases separating them. The CDR3 totals 12 residues. CDR3 sequence: CASSLGAYEQYF. The CDR3 nucleotides read TGTGCCAGCAGCTTGGGCGCGTACGAGCAGTACTTC.

The chain carries TRBV2 and TRBJ2-7, with a weak D call TRBD2 (6 bases). CDR1 SNHLY and CDR2 FYNNEI come from the germline V gene. V lost 10 bases and J lost 7, with 14 bases in between. The CDR3 spans 11 residues. CDR3 loop: CATGGPAEQYF. The CDR3 region has the DNA TGTGCCACCGGAGGGCCCGCGGAGCAGTACTTC.

This chain links TRBV19 with TRBJ2-1, with TRBD1 matching over 9 bases. The CDR3 contains 14 residues. The J segment lost 8 bases and the V segment lost 1 base, leaving 3 bases of the junction unmatched. CDR1 and CDR2 (germline): LNHDA, SQIVND (reference sequence). This chain's CDR3 is CASSIGGQGYEQFF. Here the CDR3 DNA reads TGTGCCAGTAGTATAGGGGGACAGGGTTATGAGCAGTTCTTC.

This rearrangement joins TRBV7-9 to TRBJ2-7; 9 bases agree with TRBD1. Trimming at V came to 5 bases and at J to 0 bases, leaving 5 bases not matched to a gene. Germline CDR1 and CDR2: SEHNR and FQNEAQ (reference sequence). This CDR3 has 15 residues. The CDR3 DNA is TGTGCCAGCAGCACCCGGGACAGGGCCTCCTACGAGCAGTACTTC. Translation gives CASSTRDRASYEQYF. The full variable domain, with the rest looked up from reference TRBV7-9 and TRBJ2-7, is DTGVSQNPRHKITKRGQNVTFRCDPISEHNRLYWYRQTLGQGPEFLTYFQNEAQLEKSRLLSDRFSAERPKGSFSTLEIQRTEQGDSAMYLCASSTRDRASYEQYFGPGTRLTVT.

A word on this clone: Compared with germline, one end of the junction differs, possibly owing to a read error. The genes are TRBV7-9 and TRBJ2-7; 13 nucleotides align to TRBD2. This CDR3 has 16 amino acids. The germline V gene encodes CDR1 SEHNR and CDR2 FQNEAQ (reference sequence). CDR3 in DNA: TGTTCCAGCAGCTCGACTAGCGGGGGGTTCTTCTACGAGCAGTACTTC. Its translation is CSSSSTSGGFFYEQYF. The complete variable domain, with remaining parts taken from reference TRBV7-9 and TRBJ2-7, reads DTGVSQNPRHKITKRGQNVTFRCDPISEHNRLYWYRQTLGQGPEFLTYFQNEAQLEKSRLLSDRFSAERPKGSFSTLEIQRTEQGDSAMYLCSSSSTSGGFFYEQYFGPGTRLTVT.

The chain uses TRBV6-5 and TRBJ2-1; 8 bases map to TRBD1. V dropped 6 bases and J dropped 11; count of bases not matched to a gene: 3. The germline V gene has CDR1 MNHEY and CDR2 SVGAGI. CDR3 length equals 11 residues. CDR3 residues: CASRRQGKQFF. CDR3 coding DNA: TGTGCCAGCAGGCGACAGGGGAAGCAGTTCTTC.

J is TRBJ1-3 and V is TRBV9; D gene uncertain. Per germline, CDR1 SGDLS and CDR2 YYNGEE. Between the trimmed V and J ends, which lost 3 bases and 0 bases, there was a span of 10 bases. The CDR3 consists of 15 residues. CDR3 DNA: TGTGCCAGCAGCGCCAATATAGTCTCTGGAAACACCATATATTTT. It codes for CASSANIVSGNTIYF.

The chain combines TRBV28 with TRBJ1-1; D remains ambiguous. The germline gives CDR1 MDHEN, CDR2 SYDVKM. V was clipped by 3 bases and J by 7 bases, with 9 bases between them. The CDR3 length is 12 residues. CDR3: CASSFNPNEAFF. The CDR3 nucleotides read TGTGCCAGCAGTTTCAATCCCAATGAAGCTTTCTTT.

Only a few counts were recorded for this clone. The rearrangement uses TRBV28 and TRBJ2-3; 14 nucleotides match TRBD2. Germline trimming cut 3 bases from V and 6 bases from J; bases unmatched to any gene: 5. The V gene's germline CDR1 is MDHEN and CDR2 SYDVKM. The length of the CDR3 is 16 residues. The CDR3 loop reads CASSFLGLAGADTQYF. In DNA form, the CDR3 reads TGTGCCAGCAGTTTCCTGGGACTAGCGGGAGCTGATACGCAGTATTTT. Combining the CDR3 with reference TRBV28 and TRBJ2-3 gives the whole variable domain DVKVTQSSRYLVKRTGEKVFLECVQDMDHENMFWYRQDPGLGLRLIYFSYDVKMKEKGDIPEGYSVSREKKERFSLILESASTNQTSMYLCASSFLGLAGADTQYFGPGTRLTVL.

The chain carries TRBV6-1 and TRBJ2-7, with 7 bases matching TRBD1. This CDR3 contains 12 residues. CDR1 MNHNS and CDR2 SASEGT come from the germline V gene. J lost 6 bases, V lost 5 bases, and 4 bases had no gene match. The CDR3 sequence: CASSRTGAEQYF. For the CDR3, the DNA is TGTGCCAGCAGTAGGACAGGTGCCGAGCAGTACTTC.

The gene calls are TRBV11-3 and TRBJ2-3; D possibly corresponds to TRBD2 (7 bases). V lost 3 bases, J lost 4 bases, and 11 bases lay in between. The germline V gene has CDR1 SGHNT and CDR2 YENEEA. The CDR3 is made up of 14 amino acids. CDR3 protein: CASSFGGGPDTQYF. DNA for the CDR3: TGTGCCAGCAGCTTTGGCGGGGGCCCAGATACGCAGTATTTT.

V and J are TRBV7-2 and TRBJ1-3, with 8 bases identical to TRBD1. This CDR3 region has 15 residues. V trimming: 8 bases; J trimming: 4 bases; junction bases outside the gene matches: 10. Germline V gene sequence: CDR1 SGHTA, CDR2 FQGNSA. In nucleotides, the CDR3 is TGTGCCAGCCGATTACAGGGGGGTGTCGGAAACACCATATATTTT. This gives the protein CASRLQGGVGNTIYF.

This clone has just a few counts. The chain carries TRBV13 and TRBJ2-1, with 9 nucleotides matching TRBD2. The V segment lost 4 bases and the J segment 9 bases; nucleotides outside the gene matches: 10. This CDR3 is 15 amino acids long. Germline CDR1 and CDR2: PRHDT and FYEKMQ (reference sequence). This CDR3 is CASSSQTSGSSEQFF. Written as DNA, the CDR3 is TGTGCCAGCAGCTCCCAGACTAGCGGTTCTTCTGAGCAGTTCTTC. The whole variable domain, filled in from reference TRBV13 and TRBJ2-1, reads AAGVIQSPRHLIKEKRETATLKCYPIPRHDTVYWYQQGPGQDPQFLISFYEKMQSDKGSIPDRFSAQQFSDYHSELNMSSLELGDSALYFCASSSQTSGSSEQFFGPGTRLTVL.

The rearrangement links TRBV5-1 to TRBJ2-7; the D gene is possibly TRBD2 (5 bases). Germline V gene data show CDR1 as SGHRS and CDR2 as YFSETQ. The CDR3 is made up of 13 amino acids. Deletions cut 2 bases from V and 2 bases from J, with 8 bases between. The chain's CDR3 is CASSLGLPYEQYF. The CDR3 bases are TGCGCCAGCAGCTTAGGACTGCCCTACGAGCAGTACTTC.

This clone was recorded a few times. This chain uses TRBV19 with TRBJ1-6, with TRBD1 as a possible D gene (5 bases). Trimming pared 9 bases from V and 10 bases from J, leaving 16 bases between. Germline CDR1 is LNHDA and CDR2 is SQIVND (reference sequence). The CDR3 extends over 13 amino acids. The CDR3 sequence is CASQGPLRSPLHF. The CDR3 DNA reads TGTGCCAGCCAGGGCCCACTGAGGTCACCCCTCCACTTT.

The chain employs TRBV28 and TRBJ1-5; D perhaps matches TRBD1 (6 bases). Trimming stripped 1 base from V and 4 bases from J, with 11 bases between. The CDR3 totals 15 residues. The germline V gene has CDR1 MDHEN and CDR2 SYDVKM. CDR3 nucleotide sequence: TGTGCCAGCAGTTTATCGGTACAGGGAAATCAGCCCCAGCATTTT. Translated, it gives CASSLSVQGNQPQHF.

With respect to this clone: The sample has other DNA sequences that encode this CDR3 too. DNA for the CDR3: TGTGCCAGTAGTTCAAACAGGGGTGAGGCTGAAGCTTTCTTT. Translating gives CASSSNRGEAEAFF. The chain uses TRBV19 and TRBJ1-1; 7 nucleotides match TRBD1. This CDR3 has 14 residues. J lost 6 bases, V lost 5 bases, and 9 bases had no gene match. The germline gives CDR1 LNHDA, CDR2 SQIVND (reference sequence).

The chain combines TRBV6-5 with TRBJ2-3, with D maybe TRBD2 (6 bases). Germline CDR1 reads MNHEY; CDR2 reads SVGAGI. This CDR3 region has 14 residues. Trimming took 7 bases from V and 0 from J, leaving 11 bases between them. CDR3 amino acids: CASTRGLSTDTQYF. In nucleotides, the CDR3 is TGTGCCAGCACGCGGGGACTGAGCACAGATACGCAGTATTTT.

The chain combines TRBV7-2 with TRBJ1-5, with D tentatively TRBD1 (5 bases). The V end was cut by 3 bases, the J end by 4 bases, with 10 bases between. CDR3 length equals 14 residues. CDR1 SGHTA and CDR2 FQGNSA come from the germline V gene. CDR3 sequence (DNA): TGTGCCAGCAGCTTCCGGGGGTTAAATCAGCCCCAGCATTTT. This sequence encodes CASSFRGLNQPQHF.